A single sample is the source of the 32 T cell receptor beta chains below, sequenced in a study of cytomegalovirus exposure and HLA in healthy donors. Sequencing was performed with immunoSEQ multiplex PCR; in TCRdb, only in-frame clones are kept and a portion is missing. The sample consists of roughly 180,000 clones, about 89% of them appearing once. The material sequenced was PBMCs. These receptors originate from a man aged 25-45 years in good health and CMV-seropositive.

The CDR3 coding sequence is TGTGCCAGCAGCTCGACAGGGGTTGAGGGCTACACCTTC. The encoded protein is CASSSTGVEGYTF. The chain links TRBV5-5 to TRBJ1-2; 8 nucleotides align to TRBD1. This CDR3 region has 13 residues. The junction had 6 bases not matched to a gene; V was cut back by 3 bases and J by 8 bases. Germline V gives CDR1 SGHKS, CDR2 YYEKEE (reference sequence).

In DNA, the CDR3 is TGTGCCAGCAGCTTAAGAGGGAGCCCAGATACGCAGTATTTT. Translating it yields CASSLRGSPDTQYF. The chain uses TRBV5-8 and TRBJ2-3; weak D call: TRBD2 (5 bases). CDR1 is SGHTS, CDR2 YDEGEE, per germline. V was shortened by 2 bases and J by 4 bases, with 11 bases between the two germline ends. This CDR3 spans 14 amino acids.

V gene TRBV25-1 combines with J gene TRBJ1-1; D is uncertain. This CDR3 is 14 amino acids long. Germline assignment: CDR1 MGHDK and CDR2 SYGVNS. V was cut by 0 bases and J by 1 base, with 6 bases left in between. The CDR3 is CASSEYIGNTEAFF. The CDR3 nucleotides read TGTGCCAGCAGTGAATATATAGGGAACACTGAAGCTTTCTTT.

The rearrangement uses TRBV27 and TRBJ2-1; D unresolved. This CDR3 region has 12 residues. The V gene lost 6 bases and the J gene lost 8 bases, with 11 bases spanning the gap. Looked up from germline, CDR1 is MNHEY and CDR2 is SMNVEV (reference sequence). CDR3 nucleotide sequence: TGTGCCAGCAGCCTCGGCGATGATGAGCAGTTCTTC. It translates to CASSLGDDEQFF.

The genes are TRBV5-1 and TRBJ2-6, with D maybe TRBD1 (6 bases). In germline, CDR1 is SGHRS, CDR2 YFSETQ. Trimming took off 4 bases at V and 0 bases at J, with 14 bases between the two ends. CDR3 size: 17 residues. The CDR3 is CASSGGHEISGANVLTF. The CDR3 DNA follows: TGCGCCAGCAGCGGGGGACATGAGATCTCTGGGGCCAACGTCCTGACTTTC.

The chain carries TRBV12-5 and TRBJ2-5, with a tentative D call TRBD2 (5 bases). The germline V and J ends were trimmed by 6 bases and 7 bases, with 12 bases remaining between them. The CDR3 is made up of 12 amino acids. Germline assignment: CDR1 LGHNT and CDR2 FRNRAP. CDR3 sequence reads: CASGSGPGTQYF. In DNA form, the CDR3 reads TGTGCTAGTGGGAGCGGTCCCGGGACCCAGTACTTC.

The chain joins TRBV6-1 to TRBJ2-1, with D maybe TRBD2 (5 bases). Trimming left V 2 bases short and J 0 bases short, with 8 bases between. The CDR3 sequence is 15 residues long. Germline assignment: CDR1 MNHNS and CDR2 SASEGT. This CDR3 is CASSELGSSYNEQFF. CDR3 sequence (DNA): TGTGCCAGCAGTGAATTGGGGAGCTCCTACAATGAGCAGTTCTTC.

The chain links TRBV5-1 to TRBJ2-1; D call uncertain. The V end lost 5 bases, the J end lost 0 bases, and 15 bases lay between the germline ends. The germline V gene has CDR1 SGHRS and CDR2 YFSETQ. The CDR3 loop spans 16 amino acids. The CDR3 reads CASSWPIASSYNEQFF. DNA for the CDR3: TGCGCCAGCAGTTGGCCCATCGCAAGCTCCTACAATGAGCAGTTCTTC.

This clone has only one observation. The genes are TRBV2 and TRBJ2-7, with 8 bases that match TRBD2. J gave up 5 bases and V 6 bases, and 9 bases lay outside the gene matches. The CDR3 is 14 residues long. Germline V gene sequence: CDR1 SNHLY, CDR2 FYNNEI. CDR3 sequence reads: CASRPGLVSNEQYF. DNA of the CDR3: TGTGCCAGCAGGCCGGGACTAGTTAGTAACGAGCAGTACTTC.

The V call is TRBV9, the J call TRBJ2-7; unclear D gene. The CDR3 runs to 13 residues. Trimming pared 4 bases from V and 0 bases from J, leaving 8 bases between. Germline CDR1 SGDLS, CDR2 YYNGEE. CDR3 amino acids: CASSPGGSYEQYF. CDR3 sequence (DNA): TGTGCCAGCAGCCCCGGCGGCTCCTACGAGCAGTACTTC.

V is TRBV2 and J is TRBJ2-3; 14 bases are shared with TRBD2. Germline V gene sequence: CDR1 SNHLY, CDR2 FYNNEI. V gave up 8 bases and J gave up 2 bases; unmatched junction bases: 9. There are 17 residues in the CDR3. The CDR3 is CASYGTSGSNATDTQYF. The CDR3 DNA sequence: TGTGCCAGCTATGGGACTAGCGGGAGCAACGCCACAGATACGCAGTATTTT.

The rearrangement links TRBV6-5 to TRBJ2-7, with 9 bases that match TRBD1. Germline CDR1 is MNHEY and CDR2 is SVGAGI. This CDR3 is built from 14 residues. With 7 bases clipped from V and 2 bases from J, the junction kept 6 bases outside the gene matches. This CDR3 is CASIDTGGTYEQYF. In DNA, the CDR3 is TGTGCCAGCATCGATACAGGGGGCACCTACGAGCAGTACTTC.

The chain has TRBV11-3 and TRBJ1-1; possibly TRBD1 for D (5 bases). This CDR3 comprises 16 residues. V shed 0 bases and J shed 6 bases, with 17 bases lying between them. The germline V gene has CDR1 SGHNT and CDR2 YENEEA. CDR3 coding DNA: TGTGCCAGCAGCTTAGACTGGGGCAGCGGGAGAGCTGAAGCTTTCTTT. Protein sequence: CASSLDWGSGRAEAFF.

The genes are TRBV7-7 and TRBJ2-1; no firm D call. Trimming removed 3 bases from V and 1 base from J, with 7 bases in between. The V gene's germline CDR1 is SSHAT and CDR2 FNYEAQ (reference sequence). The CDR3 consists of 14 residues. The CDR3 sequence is CASSLDVSYNEQFF. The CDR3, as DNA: TGTGCCAGCAGCTTGGACGTTTCCTACAATGAGCAGTTCTTC.

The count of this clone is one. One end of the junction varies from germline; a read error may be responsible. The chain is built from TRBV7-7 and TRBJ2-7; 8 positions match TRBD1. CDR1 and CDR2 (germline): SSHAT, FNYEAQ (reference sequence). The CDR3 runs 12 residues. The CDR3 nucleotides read TGTGCTAGCAGCTTAGACAGGGGCGAGCAGTACTTC. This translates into CASSLDRGEQYF.

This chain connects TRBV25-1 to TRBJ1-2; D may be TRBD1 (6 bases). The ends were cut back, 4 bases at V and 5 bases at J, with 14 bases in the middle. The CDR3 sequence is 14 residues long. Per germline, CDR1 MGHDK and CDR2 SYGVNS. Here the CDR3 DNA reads TGTGCCAGCAGTGCCCGACAGGTACTATATGGCTACACCTTC. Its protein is CASSARQVLYGYTF.

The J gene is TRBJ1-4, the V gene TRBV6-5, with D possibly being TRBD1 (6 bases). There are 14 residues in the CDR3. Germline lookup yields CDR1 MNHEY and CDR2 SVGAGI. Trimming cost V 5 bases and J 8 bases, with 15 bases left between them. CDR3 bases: TGTGCCAGCAGTCCAACAGGGTTCGACGAAAAACTGTTTTTT. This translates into CASSPTGFDEKLFF.

The CDR3 protein is CASSYGARSMAQHF. CDR3 coding DNA: TGTGCCAGCAGTTACGGGGCCAGGTCCATGGCCCAGCATTTT. This rearrangement joins TRBV6-6 to TRBJ1-5; D is possibly TRBD1 (5 bases). V was trimmed by 2 bases and J by 11 bases, leaving 16 bases between them. Germline loops: CDR1 MNHNY, CDR2 SVGAGI (reference sequence). The CDR3 extends over 14 amino acids.

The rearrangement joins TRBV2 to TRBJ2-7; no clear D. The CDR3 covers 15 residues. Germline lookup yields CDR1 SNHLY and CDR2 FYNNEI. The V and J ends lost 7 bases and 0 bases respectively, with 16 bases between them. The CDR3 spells CASIFNLKSSYEQYF. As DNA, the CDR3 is TGTGCCAGCATATTTAACCTTAAGAGCTCCTACGAGCAGTACTTC.

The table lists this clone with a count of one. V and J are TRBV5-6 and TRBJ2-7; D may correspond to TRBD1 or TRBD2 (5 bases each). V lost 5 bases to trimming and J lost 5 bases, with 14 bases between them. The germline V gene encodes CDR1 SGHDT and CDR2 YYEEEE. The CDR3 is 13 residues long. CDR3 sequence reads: CASRGRSRHEQYF. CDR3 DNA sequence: TGTGCCAGCAGGGGACGATCCCGTCACGAGCAGTACTTC.

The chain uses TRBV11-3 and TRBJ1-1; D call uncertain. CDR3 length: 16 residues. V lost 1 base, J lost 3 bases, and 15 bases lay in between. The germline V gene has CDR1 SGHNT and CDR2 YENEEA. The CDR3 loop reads CASSLGVEKWDTEAFF. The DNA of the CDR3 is TGTGCCAGCAGCTTAGGGGTAGAGAAGTGGGACACTGAAGCTTTCTTT.

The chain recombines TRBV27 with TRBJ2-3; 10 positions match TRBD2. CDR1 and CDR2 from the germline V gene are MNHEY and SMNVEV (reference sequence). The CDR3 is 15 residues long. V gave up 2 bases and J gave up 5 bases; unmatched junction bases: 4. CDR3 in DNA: TGTGCCAGCAGTTTAAGCGGGAGGGCTAGAGATACGCAGTATTTT. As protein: CASSLSGRARDTQYF.

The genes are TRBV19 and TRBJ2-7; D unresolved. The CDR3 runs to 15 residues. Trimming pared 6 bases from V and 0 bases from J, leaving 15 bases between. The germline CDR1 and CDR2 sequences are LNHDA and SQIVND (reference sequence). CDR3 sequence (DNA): TGTGCCAGTAGCGTTTCGTCGCGGAGCTCCTACGAGCAGTACTTC. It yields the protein CASSVSSRSSYEQYF.

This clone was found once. CDR3 in DNA: TGTGCCAGCAGTGTGGATAGCGGGGGGGTGGACAATGAGCAGTTCTTC. This codes for CASSVDSGGVDNEQFF. The chain recombines TRBV2 with TRBJ2-1; TRBD2 matches 11 bases. CDR3 length: 16 amino acids. CDR1 and CDR2 (germline): SNHLY, FYNNEI. V trimming: 4 bases; J trimming: 5 bases; junction bases outside the gene matches: 7.

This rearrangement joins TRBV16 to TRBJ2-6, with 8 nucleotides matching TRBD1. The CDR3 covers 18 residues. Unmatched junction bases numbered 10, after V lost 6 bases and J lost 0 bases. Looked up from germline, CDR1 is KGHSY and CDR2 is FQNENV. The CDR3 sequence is CASRDRDRSFSGANVLTF. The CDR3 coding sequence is TGTGCCAGCAGAGACCGGGACAGGTCCTTCTCTGGGGCCAACGTCCTGACTTTC.

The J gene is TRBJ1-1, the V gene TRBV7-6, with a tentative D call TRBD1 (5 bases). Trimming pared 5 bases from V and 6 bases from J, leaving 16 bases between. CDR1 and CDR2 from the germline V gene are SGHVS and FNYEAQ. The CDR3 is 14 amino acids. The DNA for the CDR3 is TGTGCCAGCAGCCCTCTTGACAGTAGCCCTGAAGCTTTCTTT. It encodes CASSPLDSSPEAFF.

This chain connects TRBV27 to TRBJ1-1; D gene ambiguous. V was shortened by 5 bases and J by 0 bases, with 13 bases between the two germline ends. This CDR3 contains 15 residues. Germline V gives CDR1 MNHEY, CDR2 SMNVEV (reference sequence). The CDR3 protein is CASSLTPTVNTEAFF. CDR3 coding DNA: TGTGCCAGCAGTCTCACCCCAACAGTGAACACTGAAGCTTTCTTT.

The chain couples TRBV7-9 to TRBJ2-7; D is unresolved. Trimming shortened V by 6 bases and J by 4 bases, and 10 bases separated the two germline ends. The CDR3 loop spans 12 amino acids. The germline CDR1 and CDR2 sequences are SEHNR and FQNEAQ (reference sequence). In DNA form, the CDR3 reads TGTGCCAGCAGGCCTTTGGGGTACGAGCAGTACTTC. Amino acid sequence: CASRPLGYEQYF.

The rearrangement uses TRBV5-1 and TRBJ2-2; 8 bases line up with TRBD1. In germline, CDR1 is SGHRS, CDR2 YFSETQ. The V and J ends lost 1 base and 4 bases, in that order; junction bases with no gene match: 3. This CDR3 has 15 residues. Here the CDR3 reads CASSLLQGATGELFF. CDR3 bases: TGCGCCAGCAGCTTGCTTCAGGGGGCCACCGGGGAGCTGTTTTTT.

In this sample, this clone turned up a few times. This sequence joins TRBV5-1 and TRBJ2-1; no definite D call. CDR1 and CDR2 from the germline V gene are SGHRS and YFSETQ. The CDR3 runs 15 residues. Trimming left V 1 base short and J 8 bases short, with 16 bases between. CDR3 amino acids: CASSLQGLLWDEQFF. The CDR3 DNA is TGCGCCAGCAGCTTGCAAGGGTTACTTTGGGATGAGCAGTTCTTC.

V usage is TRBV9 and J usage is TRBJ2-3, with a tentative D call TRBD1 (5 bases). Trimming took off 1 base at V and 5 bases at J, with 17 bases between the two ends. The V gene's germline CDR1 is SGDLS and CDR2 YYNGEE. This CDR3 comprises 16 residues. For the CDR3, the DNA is TGTGCCAGCAGCGTAAATGGAGATATCCAGGGAGATACGCAGTATTTT. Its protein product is CASSVNGDIQGDTQYF.

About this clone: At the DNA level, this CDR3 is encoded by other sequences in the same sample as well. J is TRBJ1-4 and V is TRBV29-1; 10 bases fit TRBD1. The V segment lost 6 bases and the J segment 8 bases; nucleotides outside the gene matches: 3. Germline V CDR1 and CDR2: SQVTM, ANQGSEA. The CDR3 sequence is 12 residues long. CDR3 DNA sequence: TGCAGCGTCAGGGACAGGGGCGAAAAACTGTTTTTT. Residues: CSVRDRGEKLFF.